This T cell receptor beta chain was identified during a study of blood T cell repertoires in COVID-19 (TCRdb year 2020). Looking at the study overall: Collaborator samples came from the United States, Italy and Spain and covered acute and convalescent phases of COVID-19. The prospective study material was composed of cDNA or gDNA derived from T cells, B-cell-depleted T cells, or PBMCs. Where available, HLA class I and class II types were taken from metadata supplied by the sample provider and were not determined by assay-based typing. Samples came from the ongoing ImmuneRACE study (first 160 participants) plus 1,254 subjects from 6 global collaborators. A de-identified subject ID, COVID-19 status, age in years and sex were almost always included in the sample metadata. The repertoires were made available in a free public database intended to serve as a resource for research on the immune response to SARS-CoV-2. The dataset comprised deeply sampled blood TCRbeta repertoires from subjects exposed to, actively infected with, or recovered from COVID-19.

The collaborating institutions used their own protocols to collect whole blood in K2EDTA tubes. For TCRbeta analysis, collaborators shipped samples as frozen whole blood, isolated PBMCs, or DNA extracted from either of those sample types. The immunoSEQ Assay, a bias-controlled multiplex PCR, was used to amplify TCRbeta CDR3 regions from genomic DNA. In the original analysis: Within the assay, amplification of reference gene primers was used to estimate how many nucleated cells each sample contained. To quantify the absolute abundance of each unique TCRbeta CDR3 rearrangement, sequence reads were collapsed and filtered. For each sample, productive Simpson clonality was calculated as the square root of Simpson's diversity index over productive rearrangements. Sourced from immuneACCESS, this table was stored by TCRdb with only in-frame sequences that have V and J called. A share of the clones is absent; for the studies checked, an unresolved V gene accounts for under half, and the remainder has no known explanation. The V and J calls and clone size were taken over from that table, and D and trimming were inferred from the DNA. For this sample there are some 250,000 clones; 88% appear just once. The ten largest clones capture around 0.8% of the sample.

Notes on this clone: The clone's antigen remains unknown. Base quality data are lacking; no much larger clone is found one base away.

The full study reports these points: The quantity of clinical and demographic metadata differed by source and by participant and was supplied without curation.

Counted from cysteine to phenylalanine, this CDR3 has 16 amino acids. Just CDR3 DNA is preserved here, 48 bases in frame from base 1. V and J are trimmed by 2 bases and 6 bases, and the gene matches miss 10 bases of the junction. In the germline V gene, CDR1 corresponds to SGHTA and CDR2 to FQGNSA. The chain uses TRBV7-2 and TRBJ2-7, and TRBD1 matches 10 of the central bases. The TCR sequence derives from a woman under 40 with acute or convalescent COVID-19. The sequenced sample consisted of peripheral blood. CDR3 protein: CASSLKRPGTGVEQYF. The base sequence is TGTGCCAGCAGCTTAAAACGTCCCGGGACAGGGGTCGAGCAGTACTTC.